A selection of T cell receptor beta chains follows, all from one sample in a study of identical twins. TCRdb re-called the 5' RACE reads with MiXCR, one entry per CDR3 protein. This sample has some 260,000 distinct CDR3 sequences, with more than 12% found just once. What was sequenced was memory (CD45RO+) T cells sorted from blood. These receptors all stem from a young woman in good health. Each CDR3 is given with its conserved first and last residue. D genes are given only for firm matches. Expanded clones get a size class; other rows say once, few or many, or leave the size out.

few	.	TRBV10-2	TRBJ1-1	TGCGCCAGCAGAAAACAGGAGCGGAACACTGAAGCTTTCTTT	CASRKQERNTEAFF
.	TRBD2	TRBV5-1	TRBJ2-5	TGCGCCAGCGGTGTGATGGGGACTAGCCTAGAGACCCAGTACTTC	CASGVMGTSLETQYF
few	TRBD2	TRBV20-1	TRBJ2-1	TGCAGTGCTAGAGATCGAAGCGGGAGGGAGAATGAGCAGTTCTTC	CSARDRSGRENEQFF
many	.	TRBV6-1	TRBJ1-4	TGTGCCAGCAGTGGAGAGGCGGACCTGGAAAAACTGTTTTTT	CASSGEADLEKLFF
few	.	TRBV27	TRBJ2-3	TGTGCCAGCAGTTTAGGTCCGGGCGTAGATACGCAGTATTTT	CASSLGPGVDTQYF
.	.	TRBV6-4	TRBJ1-1	TGTGCCAGCATGGCCCTAACAGGGAGGAACACTGAAGCTTTCTTT	CASMALTGRNTEAFF
.	.	TRBV6-1	TRBJ1-5	TGTGCCAGCAGTGAAGCAGTGACAGCGGAACAGCCCCAGCATTTT	CASSEAVTAEQPQHF
.	TRBD2	TRBV9	TRBJ2-3	TGTGCCAGCAGCCCCCGGGGGAGCGGGGGGGGCACAGATACGCAGTATTTT	CASSPRGSGGGTDTQYF
few	.	TRBV10-3	TRBJ1-6	TGTGCCCCCGACAGGTTCAGAATCGTGTCACCCCTCCACTTT	CAPDRFRIVSPLHF
.	TRBD1	TRBV2	TRBJ1-4	TGTGCCACCCGGCCCGGGACAGGGGGCCCTGAGGGGCTGTTTTTT	CATRPGTGGPEGLFF
few	TRBD1	TRBV3-1	TRBJ2-7	TGTGCCAGCAGCCAGACAGGGCTGGGCGAGCAGTACTTC	CASSQTGLGEQYF
many	.	TRBV6-1	TRBJ2-5	TGTGCCAGCAATCTATATTTAGGAGCCAAAGAGACCCAGTACTTC	CASNLYLGAKETQYF
.	.	TRBV9	TRBJ2-1	TGTGCCAGCAGCGTCGGGACGGCGTACAATGAGCAGTTCTTC	CASSVGTAYNEQFF
.	TRBD2	TRBV7-9	TRBJ2-5	TGTGCCAGAAGCGCGGGGGATACGGAGACCCAGTACTTC	CARSAGDTETQYF
.	TRBD2	TRBV7-2	TRBJ2-5	TGTGCCAGCAGCCCGGGAGGAGACCAAGAGACCCAGTACTTC	CASSPGGDQETQYF
.	TRBD1	TRBV6-2/TRBV6-3	TRBJ2-2	TGTGCCAGCAGTCGATACAGAGCCGGGACAGGGGGTTTCTCATTTAATACCGGGGAGCTGTTTTTT	CASSRYRAGTGGFSFNTGELFF
few	.	TRBV6-5	TRBJ2-2	TGTGCCAGCATAGCCGGGGAGCTGTTTTTT	CASIAGELFF
.	.	TRBV6-5	TRBJ1-1	TGTGCCAGCAGTTACTCGAATCCAGACCCGAACACTGAAGCTTTCTTT	CASSYSNPDPNTEAFF
few	.	TRBV5-1	TRBJ2-3	TGCGCCAGCAGGCTGGGGGACCCCACAGATACGCAGTATTTT	CASRLGDPTDTQYF
.	TRBD1	TRBV27	TRBJ1-5	TGTGCCAGCAGCGAAAAGGTACAGGGGTATGGGGGCAATCAGCCCCAGCATTTT	CASSEKVQGYGGNQPQHF
.	.	TRBV12-3/TRBV12-4	TRBJ2-1	TGTGCCAGCAGCTACCTTAGCGAATTGCAGTTCTTC	CASSYLSELQFF
.	.	TRBV11-2	TRBJ2-1	TGTGCCAGCAGCATCTATAGCGGCAGCTCCCGTGAGCAGTTCTTC	CASSIYSGSSREQFF
few	TRBD1	TRBV5-6	TRBJ2-3	TGTGCCAGCAGCCGATCAGCGACAGGGTCCACCCCCGATACGCAGTATTTT	CASSRSATGSTPDTQYF
few	TRBD2	TRBV5-1	TRBJ2-2	TGCGCCTCAGCCCTAGCGGGGAACACCGGGGAGCTGTTTTTT	CASALAGNTGELFF
many	.	TRBV15	TRBJ2-2	TGTGCCACCAGCAGAGATGCACGACAACGTCTACTGTTTTTT	CATSRDARQRLLFF
.	.	TRBV2	TRBJ1-4	TGTGCCAGCACCTTCATCCTCGGGGGTGAAAAACTGTTTTTT	CASTFILGGEKLFF
.	.	TRBV6-5	TRBJ2-3	TGTGCCAGCAGTTCTCGAGCATTCTCCACAGATACGCAGTATTTT	CASSSRAFSTDTQYF
many	TRBD2	TRBV5-1	TRBJ2-1	TGCGCCAGCAAGCGCGGGGGGGGGAATGAGCAGTTCTTC	CASKRGGGNEQFF
few	.	TRBV10-2	TRBJ2-3	TGCGCCAGCAGTGAACTCGCGACTTATACGCAGTATTTT	CASSELATYTQYF
.	TRBD2	TRBV3-1	TRBJ2-7	TGTGCCAGCAGCCAGGGTTCCGTACTAGCGGGGGGGTACGAGCAGTACTTC	CASSQGSVLAGGYEQYF
.	.	TRBV7-2	TRBJ1-2	TGTGCCAGCAGCCGCGATAGGTTTAAGGGGAAGTTGCACTTC	CASSRDRFKGKLHF
.	.	TRBV9	TRBJ2-1	TGTGCCAGCAATTTTGGGGGGGCCAAAGATGAGCAGTTCTTC	CASNFGGAKDEQFF
.	.	TRBV11-2	TRBJ2-1	TGTGCCAGCAGCCCCCGACTAGTTTTCGATGAGCAGTTCTTC	CASSPRLVFDEQFF